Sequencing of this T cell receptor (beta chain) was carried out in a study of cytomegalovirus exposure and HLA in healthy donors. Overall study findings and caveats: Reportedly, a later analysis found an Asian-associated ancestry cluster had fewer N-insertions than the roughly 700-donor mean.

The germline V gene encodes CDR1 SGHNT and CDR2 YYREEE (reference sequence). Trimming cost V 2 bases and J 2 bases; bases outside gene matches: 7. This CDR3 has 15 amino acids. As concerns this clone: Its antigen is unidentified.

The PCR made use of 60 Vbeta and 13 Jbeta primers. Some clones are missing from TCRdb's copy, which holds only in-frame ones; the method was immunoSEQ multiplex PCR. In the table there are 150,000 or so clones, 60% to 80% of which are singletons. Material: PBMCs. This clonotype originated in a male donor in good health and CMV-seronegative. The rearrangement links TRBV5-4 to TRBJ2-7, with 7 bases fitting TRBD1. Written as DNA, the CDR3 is TGTGCCAGCAGCTTACAGGGGACACCCCCCTACGAGCAGTACTTC. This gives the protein CASSLQGTPPYEQYF.